This is a list of T cell receptor beta chains from one sample in a study of CD8+ T cells in alopecia areata. TCRdb's copy holds only in-frame clones and misses some; the assay was immunoSEQ multiplex PCR. The sample includes over 150,000 clones, almost 65% seen only once; the top ten take about 1.5%. Sample: CD4+ T cells sorted from blood, taken at week 0. These receptors were taken from a human donor with alopecia areata. Each CDR3 is given without its conserved first and last residue. The listing skips clone size in some rows; elsewhere it reads once, few, many or a size class.

15,TRBJ2-6,TRBV11-1,NA,ASGRSGPYSGANVLT
12,TRBJ2-5,TRBV25-1,NA,ASSDPRGQETQY
12,TRBJ1-1,TRBV5-6,few,ASSLRSLNTEAF
12,TRBJ1-6,TRBV29-1,NA,SVALDTTNSPLH
12,TRBJ2-1,TRBV29-1,NA,SVRRDLSYNEQF
12,TRBJ1-1,TRBV15,NA,ATSRPGLNTEAF
12,TRBJ1-1,TRBV5-1,NA,ASSLGALNTEAF
11,TRBJ1-1,TRBV5-6,NA,ASGTTGITEAF
11,TRBJ2-1,TRBV7-3,NA,ASSLGGTAEQF
12,TRBJ2-3,TRBV5-6,NA,ASSLLDPTDTQY
10,TRBJ2-7,TRBV29-1,once,SARDSAYEQY
10,TRBJ1-1,TRBV29-1,NA,SVGEEGTEAF
12,TRBJ2-5,TRBV5-6,NA,ASSLRGGAETQY
11,TRBJ1-2,TRBV30,NA,AWSAGGNYGYT
9,TRBJ2-7,TRBV20-1,NA,SARGGLEQY
13,TRBJ2-3,TRBV7-2,NA,ASSLRSRGTDTQY
12,TRBJ2-3,TRBV6-5,few,ASSRLASTDTQY
11,TRBJ1-6,TRBV6-5,NA,ATAQGRNSPLH
17,TRBJ2-1,TRBV4-3,NA,ASSQEFTSGGQTYNEQF
14,TRBJ1-4,TRBV7-9,NA,ASSLTAPATNEKLF
12,TRBJ1-6,TRBV27,NA,ASSFQQGNSPLH
14,TRBJ1-1,TRBV7-8,NA,ASSLRDPSSSTEAF
12,TRBJ1-2,TRBV27,once,ASSFMGPNYGYT
12,TRBJ2-7,TRBV15,NA,ATSSYRDSYEQY
8,TRBJ2-2,TRBV29-1,NA,SVLSGELF
10,TRBJ2-1,TRBV2,NA,ASSENRNEQF
13,TRBJ1-2,TRBV4-3,few,ASSQDLGNKYGYT
13,TRBJ2-6,TRBV7-2,NA,ASSPRSVGANVLT
9,TRBJ2-3,TRBV10-3,NA,AISGTDTQY
13,TRBJ2-7,TRBV5-1,NA,ASSPISGGSNEQY
13,TRBJ2-7,TRBV13,NA,ASSLVSGGNYEQY
9,TRBJ2-2,TRBV29-1,NA,SVDRVGELF
12,TRBJ1-4,TRBV7-8,few,ASSLRQTNEKLF
13,TRBJ1-5,TRBV5-4,NA,ASSLLRGPNQPQH
12,TRBJ1-6,TRBV5-6,once,ASRSGLENSPLH